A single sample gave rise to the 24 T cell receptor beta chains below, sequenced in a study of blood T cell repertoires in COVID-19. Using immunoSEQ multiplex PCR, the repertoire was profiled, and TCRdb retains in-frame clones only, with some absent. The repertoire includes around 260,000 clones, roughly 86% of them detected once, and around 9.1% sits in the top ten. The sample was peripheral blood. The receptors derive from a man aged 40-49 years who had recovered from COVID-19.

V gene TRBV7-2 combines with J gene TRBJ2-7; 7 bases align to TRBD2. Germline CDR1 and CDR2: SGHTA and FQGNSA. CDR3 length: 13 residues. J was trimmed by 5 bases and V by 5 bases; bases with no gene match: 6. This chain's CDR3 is CASSPLASHEQYF. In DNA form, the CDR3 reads TGTGCCAGCAGCCCACTAGCGTCCCACGAGCAGTACTTC.

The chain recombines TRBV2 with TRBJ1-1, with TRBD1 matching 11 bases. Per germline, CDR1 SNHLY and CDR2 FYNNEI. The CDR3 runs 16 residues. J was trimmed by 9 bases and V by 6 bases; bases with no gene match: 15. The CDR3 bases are TGTGCCAGCAGGGGGGATCCCGGGACAGGGGGAGTTCAAGCTTTCTTT. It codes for CASRGDPGTGGVQAFF.

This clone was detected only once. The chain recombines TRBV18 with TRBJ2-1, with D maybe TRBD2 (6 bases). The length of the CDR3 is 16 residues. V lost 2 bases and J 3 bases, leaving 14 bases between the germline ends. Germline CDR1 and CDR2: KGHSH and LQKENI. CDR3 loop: CASSPGVAVIYNEQFF. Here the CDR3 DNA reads TGTGCCAGCTCACCAGGAGTAGCGGTCATCTACAATGAGCAGTTCTTC.

This CDR3 reads CASSRYQQGALEKLFF. The CDR3 nucleotides are TGTGCCAGCAGCCGTTACCAACAGGGGGCGCTTGAAAAACTGTTTTTT. This rearrangement joins TRBV5-6 to TRBJ1-4; 9 nucleotides line up with TRBD1. This CDR3 has 16 residues. Losses at the gene ends were 4 bases for V and 7 bases for J; bases not matched to a gene: 11. CDR1 and CDR2 from the germline V gene are SGHDT and YYEEEE.

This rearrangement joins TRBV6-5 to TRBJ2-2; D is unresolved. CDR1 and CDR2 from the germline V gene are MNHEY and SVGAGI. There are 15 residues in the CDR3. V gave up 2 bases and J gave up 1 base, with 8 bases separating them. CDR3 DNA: TGTGCCAGCAGTTACAGCATATGGAACACCGGGGAGCTGTTTTTT. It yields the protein CASSYSIWNTGELFF.

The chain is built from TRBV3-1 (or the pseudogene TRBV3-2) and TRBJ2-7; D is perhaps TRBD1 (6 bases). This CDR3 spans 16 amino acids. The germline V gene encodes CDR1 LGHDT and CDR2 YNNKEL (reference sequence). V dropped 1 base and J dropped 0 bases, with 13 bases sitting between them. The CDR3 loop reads CASSQGRTGHSYEQYF. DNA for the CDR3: TGTGCCAGCAGCCAAGGAAGAACAGGGCACTCCTACGAGCAGTACTTC.

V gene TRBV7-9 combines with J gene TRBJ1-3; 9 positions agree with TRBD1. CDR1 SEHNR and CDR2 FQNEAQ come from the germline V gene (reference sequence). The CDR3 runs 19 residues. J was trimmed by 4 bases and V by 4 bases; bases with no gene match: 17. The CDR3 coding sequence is TGTGCCAGCAGCTCCGGCCGGGACAGGGTAATTTTAAGCGGAAACACCATATATTTT. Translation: CASSSGRDRVILSGNTIYF.

CDR3 protein: CASSLRKAGGKWIQYF. The CDR3 DNA follows: TGTGCCAGCAGCTTGAGGAAAGCGGGGGGGAAGTGGATTCAGTACTTC. The chain uses TRBV5-4 and TRBJ2-4; TRBD2 aligns across 10 bases. The CDR3 spans 16 residues. Germline CDR1 is SGHNT and CDR2 is YYREEE (reference sequence). Losses at the gene ends were 1 base for V and 10 bases for J; bases not matched to a gene: 11.

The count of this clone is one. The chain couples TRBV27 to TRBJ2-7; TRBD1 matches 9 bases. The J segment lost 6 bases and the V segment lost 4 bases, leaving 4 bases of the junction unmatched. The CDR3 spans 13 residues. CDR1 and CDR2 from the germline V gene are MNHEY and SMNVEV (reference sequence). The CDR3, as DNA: TGTGCCAGCAGTTCGACGACAGGGGGCGAGCAGTACTTC. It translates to CASSSTTGGEQYF.

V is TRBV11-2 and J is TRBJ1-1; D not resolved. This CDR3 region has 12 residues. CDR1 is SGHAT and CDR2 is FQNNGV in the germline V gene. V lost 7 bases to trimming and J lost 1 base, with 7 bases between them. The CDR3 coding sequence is TGTGCCAGCACCTCGGGGAACACTGAAGCTTTCTTT. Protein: CASTSGNTEAFF. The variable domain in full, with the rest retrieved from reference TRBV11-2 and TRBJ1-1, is EAGVAQSPRYKIIEKRQSVAFWCNPISGHATLYWYQQILGQGPKLLIQFQNNGVVDDSQLPKDRFSAERLKGVDSTLKIQPAKLEDSAVYLCASTSGNTEAFFGQGTRLTVV.

The CDR3 coding sequence is TGTGCCAGCAGCCAAGGCACAACAGTGAATGAAAAACTGTTTTTT. Protein sequence: CASSQGTTVNEKLFF. This sequence joins TRBV5-6 and TRBJ1-4; D uncertain. The CDR3 extends over 15 amino acids. Germline V gene sequence: CDR1 SGHDT, CDR2 YYEEEE. Between the trimmed V and J ends, which lost 4 bases and 5 bases, there was a span of 15 bases.

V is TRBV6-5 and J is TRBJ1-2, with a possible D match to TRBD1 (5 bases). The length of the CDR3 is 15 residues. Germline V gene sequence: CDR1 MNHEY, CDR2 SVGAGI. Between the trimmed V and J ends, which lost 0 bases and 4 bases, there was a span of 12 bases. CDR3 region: CASSYSRGSLYGYTF. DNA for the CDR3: TGTGCCAGCAGTTACTCTAGGGGTTCTCTCTATGGCTACACCTTC.

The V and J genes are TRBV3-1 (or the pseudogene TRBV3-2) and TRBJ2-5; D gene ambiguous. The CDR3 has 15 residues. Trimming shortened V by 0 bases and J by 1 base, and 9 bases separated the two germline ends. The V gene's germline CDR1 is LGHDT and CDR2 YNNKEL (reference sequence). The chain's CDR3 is CASSQDGLIQETQYF. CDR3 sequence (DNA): TGTGCCAGCAGCCAAGATGGGCTGATCCAAGAGACCCAGTACTTC.

CDR3 bases: TGTGCCTGGAGTATCCGGGGGGACGGCTACACCTTC. Protein product: CAWSIRGDGYTF. This rearrangement joins TRBV30 to TRBJ1-2; tentative D call: TRBD1 (5 bases). The V end was cut by 2 bases, the J end by 8 bases, with 12 bases between. Germline V gives CDR1 GTSNPN, CDR2 SVGIG (reference sequence). The CDR3 has 12 amino acids.

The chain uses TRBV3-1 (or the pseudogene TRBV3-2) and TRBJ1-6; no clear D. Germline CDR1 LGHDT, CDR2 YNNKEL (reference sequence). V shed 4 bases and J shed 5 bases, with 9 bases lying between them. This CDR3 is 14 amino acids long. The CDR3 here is CASSLADNNSPLHF. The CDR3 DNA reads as TGTGCCAGCAGCCTGGCAGACAATAATTCACCCCTCCACTTT.

CDR3 coding DNA: TGTGCCAGCAGGGACCAAACTAGCTCCGAGACCCAGTACTTC. Translating it yields CASRDQTSSETQYF. The rearrangement joins TRBV7-2 to TRBJ2-5; possibly TRBD2 for D (6 bases). The CDR3 length is 14 residues. The V end lost 6 bases, the J end lost 5 bases, and 16 bases lay between the germline ends. Germline CDR1 reads SGHTA; CDR2 reads FQGNSA.

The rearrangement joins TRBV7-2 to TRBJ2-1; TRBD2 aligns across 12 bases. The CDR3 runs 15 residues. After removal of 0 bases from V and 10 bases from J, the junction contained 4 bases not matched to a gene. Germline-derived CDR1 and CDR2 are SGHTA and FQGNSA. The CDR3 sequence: CASSLAGLAGVEQFF. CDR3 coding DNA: TGTGCCAGCAGCTTAGCGGGACTAGCGGGCGTCGAGCAGTTCTTC.

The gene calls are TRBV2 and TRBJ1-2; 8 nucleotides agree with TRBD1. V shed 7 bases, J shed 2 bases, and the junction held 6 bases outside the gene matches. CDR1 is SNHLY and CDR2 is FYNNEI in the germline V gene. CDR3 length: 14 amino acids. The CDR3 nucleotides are TGTGCCAGCATCGGAGCAGGGGGCAACTATGGCTACACCTTC. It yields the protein CASIGAGGNYGYTF.

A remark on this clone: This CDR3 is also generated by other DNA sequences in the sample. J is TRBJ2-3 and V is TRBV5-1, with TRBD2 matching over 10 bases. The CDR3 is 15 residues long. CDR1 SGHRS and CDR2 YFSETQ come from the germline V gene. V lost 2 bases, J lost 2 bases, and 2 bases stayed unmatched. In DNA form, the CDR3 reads TGCGCCAGCAGCTTCACTAGCGGGATCACAGATACGCAGTATTTT. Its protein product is CASSFTSGITDTQYF.

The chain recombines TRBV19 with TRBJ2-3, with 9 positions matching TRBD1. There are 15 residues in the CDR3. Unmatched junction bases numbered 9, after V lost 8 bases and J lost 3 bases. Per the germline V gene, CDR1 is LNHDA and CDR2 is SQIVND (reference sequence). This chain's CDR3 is CASSHRGPGTDTQYF. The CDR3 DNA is TGTGCCAGTTCACACAGGGGGCCTGGGACAGATACGCAGTATTTT.

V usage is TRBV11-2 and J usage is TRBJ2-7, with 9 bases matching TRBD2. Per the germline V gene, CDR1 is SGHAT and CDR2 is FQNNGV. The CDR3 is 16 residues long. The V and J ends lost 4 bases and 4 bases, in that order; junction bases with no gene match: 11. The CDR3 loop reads CASSSRVTSGSYEQYF. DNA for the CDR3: TGTGCCAGCAGCTCTCGTGTGACTAGCGGATCATACGAGCAGTACTTC. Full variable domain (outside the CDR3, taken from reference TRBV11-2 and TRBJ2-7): EAGVAQSPRYKIIEKRQSVAFWCNPISGHATLYWYQQILGQGPKLLIQFQNNGVVDDSQLPKDRFSAERLKGVDSTLKIQPAKLEDSAVYLCASSSRVTSGSYEQYFGPGTRLTVT.

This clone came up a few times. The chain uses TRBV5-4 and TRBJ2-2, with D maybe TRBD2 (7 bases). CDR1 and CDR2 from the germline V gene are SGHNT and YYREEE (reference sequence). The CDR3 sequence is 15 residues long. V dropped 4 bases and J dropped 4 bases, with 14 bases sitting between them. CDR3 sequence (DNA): TGTGCCAGCAGCAGCCCGGGGGGCGGCACCGGGGAGCTGTTTTTT. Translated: CASSSPGGGTGELFF.

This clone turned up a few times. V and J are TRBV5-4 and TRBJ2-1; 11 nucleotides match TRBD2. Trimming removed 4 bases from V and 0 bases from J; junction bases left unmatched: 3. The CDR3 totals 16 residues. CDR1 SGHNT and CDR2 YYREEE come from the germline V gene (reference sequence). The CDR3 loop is CASSPSGGFSYNEQFF. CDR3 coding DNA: TGTGCCAGCAGCCCTAGCGGGGGGTTCTCCTACAATGAGCAGTTCTTC.

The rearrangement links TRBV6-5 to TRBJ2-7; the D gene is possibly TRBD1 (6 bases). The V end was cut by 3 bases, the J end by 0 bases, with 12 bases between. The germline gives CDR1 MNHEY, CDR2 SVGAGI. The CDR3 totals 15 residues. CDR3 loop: CASSYSRGPSYEQYF. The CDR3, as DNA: TGTGCCAGCAGTTATAGCAGGGGCCCCTCCTACGAGCAGTACTTC.